Shown below are 17 T cell receptor beta chains from a single sample sequenced in a study of T cell responses to AZD1222 COVID-19 vaccine. Profiling relied on immunoSEQ multiplex PCR, and the TCRdb table lists in-frame clones only, not all of them. This sample yields 140,000 to 150,000 clones, of which approximately 88% are seen a single time; under 5.5% belongs to the top ten. Here the sequenced sample was peripheral blood, taken 28 days after the second dose of the MenACWY control vaccine. The receptors shown here come from an adult who received the MenACWY meningococcal vaccine as a control.

The J gene is TRBJ2-1, the V gene TRBV24-1, with D maybe TRBD2 (7 bases). There are 15 residues in the CDR3. V lost 6 bases and J lost 0, with 11 bases in between. CDR1 and CDR2 (germline): KGHDR, SFDVKD. CDR3 coding DNA: TGTGCCACCAGTCTAAGGGGGGGCTCCTACAATGAGCAGTTCTTC. This translates into CATSLRGGSYNEQFF.

The chain is built from TRBV11-2 and TRBJ2-7; 8 bases line up with TRBD1. The CDR3 runs 16 residues. From germline, CDR1 is SGHAT and CDR2 FQNNGV. J was trimmed by 2 bases and V by 4 bases; bases with no gene match: 10. CDR3 bases: TGTGCCAGCAGCTCTGTCCGGCAGGGGGCCGCCTACGAGCAGTACTTC. Its translation: CASSSVRQGAAYEQYF.

The chain is built from TRBV5-4 and TRBJ1-2; TRBD1 might be the D (5 bases). The CDR3 loop spans 16 amino acids. Trimming shortened V by 4 bases and J by 8 bases, and 24 bases separated the two germline ends. The germline gives CDR1 SGHNT, CDR2 YYREEE (reference sequence). CDR3: CASSQGPPGTLKGYTF. CDR3 bases: TGTGCCAGCAGCCAGGGACCCCCTGGGACCCTTAAAGGCTACACCTTC.

This clone was counted a single time. The chain uses TRBV9 and TRBJ2-3, with D perhaps TRBD1 or TRBD2 (5 bases each). V lost 5 bases to trimming and J lost 0 bases, with 13 bases between them. The CDR3 sequence is 15 residues long. The germline CDR1 and CDR2 sequences are SGDLS and YYNGEE. Here the CDR3 DNA reads TGTGCCAGCAGTCGCCCGGGACCTAGCACAGATACGCAGTATTTT. Amino acid sequence: CASSRPGPSTDTQYF.

The rearrangement joins TRBV3-1 (or the pseudogene TRBV3-2) to TRBJ1-2, with D possibly being TRBD1 (6 bases). The CDR3 runs 14 residues. Per germline, CDR1 LGHDT and CDR2 YNNKEL (reference sequence). With 3 bases removed from V and 7 bases from J, the gap between germline ends came to 15 bases. CDR3 in DNA: TGTGCCAGCAGCCATCTCGCAGGGGCAAGTGGCTACACCTTC. It encodes CASSHLAGASGYTF.

The V gene is TRBV29-1, the J gene TRBJ1-2; D gene unclear. V dropped 6 bases and J dropped 6 bases, with 17 bases sitting between them. CDR3 size: 13 residues. Germline loops: CDR1 SQVTM, CDR2 ANQGSEA. CDR3 sequence: CSVSGWTEDGYTF. The CDR3 DNA is TGCAGCGTGAGCGGTTGGACCGAGGATGGCTACACCTTC.

V and J are TRBV7-9 and TRBJ1-4; 7 nucleotides agree with TRBD1. Germline assignment: CDR1 SEHNR and CDR2 FQNEAQ (reference sequence). The CDR3 is 14 residues long. With 5 bases clipped from V and 2 bases from J, the junction kept 2 bases outside the gene matches. CDR3 in DNA: TGTGCCAGCAGCCCGGGACAGACTAATGAAAAACTGTTTTTT. Translated: CASSPGQTNEKLFF.

The chain uses TRBV9 and TRBJ1-2; TRBD1 is a possible D gene (6 bases). This CDR3 is built from 14 residues. The germline V gene has CDR1 SGDLS and CDR2 YYNGEE. The germline V and J ends were trimmed by 0 bases and 3 bases, with 9 bases remaining between them. CDR3 bases: TGTGCCAGCAGCGTAGACAGGGAGGACTATGGCTACACCTTC. It translates to CASSVDREDYGYTF.

The CDR3 reads CASSEDRREKLFF. The CDR3 coding sequence is TGTGCCAGCAGTGAAGACAGACGAGAAAAACTGTTTTTT. J is TRBJ1-4 and V is TRBV6-1; no clear D gene. Trimming took off 1 base at V and 8 bases at J, with 8 bases between the two ends. CDR3 length: 13 amino acids. Germline V gene lookup returns CDR1 MNHNS and CDR2 SASEGT.

The rearrangement uses TRBV3-1 (or the pseudogene TRBV3-2) and TRBJ2-7; D gene uncertain. CDR1 is LGHDT, CDR2 YNNKEL, per germline (reference sequence). With 4 bases removed from V and 3 bases from J, the gap between germline ends came to 10 bases. The CDR3 covers 13 residues. The CDR3 is CASSPSSRYEQYF. The CDR3 region has the DNA TGTGCCAGCAGCCCCTCTTCGCGCTACGAGCAGTACTTC.

The chain has TRBV4-3 and TRBJ1-2; possibly TRBD1 for D (6 bases). CDR1 LGHNA and CDR2 YSLEER come from the germline V gene. CDR3 length: 15 amino acids. Trimming pared 3 bases from V and 6 bases from J, leaving 17 bases between. CDR3 loop: CASSHRAGVGDGYTF. CDR3 in DNA: TGCGCCAGCAGCCACCGGGCAGGGGTAGGAGATGGCTACACCTTC.

The gene calls are TRBV4-2 and TRBJ1-2; 7 nucleotides agree with TRBD1. CDR1 is LGHNA and CDR2 is YNFKEQ in the germline V gene. The CDR3 runs to 14 residues. After removal of 4 bases from V and 8 bases from J, the junction contained 10 bases not matched to a gene. The CDR3 loop reads CASSPETGADGYTF. The CDR3 DNA follows: TGTGCCAGCAGCCCAGAAACAGGGGCTGACGGCTACACCTTC.

V and J are TRBV30 and TRBJ2-7; D assignment may be TRBD1 or TRBD2 (5 bases each). The CDR3 contains 11 residues. In germline, CDR1 is GTSNPN, CDR2 SVGIG (reference sequence). V was clipped by 5 bases and J by 6 bases, with 11 bases between them. The CDR3 loop reads CAWGGSVEQYF. The CDR3 DNA follows: TGTGCCTGGGGGGGATCGGTCGAGCAGTACTTC.

This chain links TRBV29-1 with TRBJ1-2, with D perhaps matching TRBD1 (5 bases). Germline values: CDR1 SQVTM, CDR2 ANQGSEA. CDR3 length: 14 residues. V was pared by 4 bases and J by 6 bases, with 18 bases between. CDR3 sequence: CSVGDGWNGHGYTF. In DNA, the CDR3 is TGCAGCGTTGGGGACGGGTGGAACGGCCATGGCTACACCTTC.

The chain recombines TRBV6-5 with TRBJ2-7, with 9 bases identical to TRBD1. CDR3 size: 15 residues. The germline V gene has CDR1 MNHEY and CDR2 SVGAGI. The V segment lost 6 bases and the J segment 3 bases; nucleotides outside the gene matches: 9. The CDR3 sequence is CASSPDRGTLYEQYF. As DNA, the CDR3 is TGTGCCAGCAGCCCGGACAGGGGCACCCTCTACGAGCAGTACTTC.

The chain is built from TRBV6-2 or TRBV6-3 and TRBJ1-5; D might be TRBD1 (5 bases). The length of the CDR3 is 14 residues. Germline values: CDR1 MNHEY, CDR2 SVGEGT. V dropped 3 bases and J dropped 6 bases, with 12 bases sitting between them. CDR3 coding DNA: TGTGCCAGCAGTTATGGGGGAGCGGGTCAGCCCCAGCATTTT. Its protein product is CASSYGGAGQPQHF.

CDR3 sequence reads: CASTPDGGTMNTEAFF. The CDR3 DNA reads as TGTGCCAGCACCCCAGATGGGGGTACGATGAACACTGAAGCTTTCTTT. This chain uses TRBV5-4 with TRBJ1-1; D possibly corresponds to TRBD1 (5 bases). The V end was cut by 6 bases, the J end by 0 bases, with 18 bases between. The length of the CDR3 is 16 residues. Germline CDR1 reads SGHNT; CDR2 reads YYREEE (reference sequence).